The clone carrying this TCR beta chain turned up a few times. This specimen belongs to a study of technical replicates of blood from a few donors. Germline loops: CDR1 SGDLS, CDR2 YYNGEE. The CDR3 has 17 amino acids. J was trimmed by 1 base and V by 0 bases; bases with no gene match: 9. The table came from immunoSEQ multiplex PCR; TCRdb's copy has only in-frame clones and leaves some out. The data show about 60,000 clones, more than 70% seen once. The material sequenced was PBMCs. The chain links TRBV9 to TRBJ2-5, with 7 bases fitting TRBD2. This TCR was recovered from a human donor in good health. Some clones in this sample may be carry-over from other donors' samples. The chain's CDR3 is CASSVAWGTTLQETQYF. The CDR3 nucleotides read TGTGCCAGCAGCGTAGCCTGGGGGACTACCCTCCAAGAGACCCAGTACTTC.